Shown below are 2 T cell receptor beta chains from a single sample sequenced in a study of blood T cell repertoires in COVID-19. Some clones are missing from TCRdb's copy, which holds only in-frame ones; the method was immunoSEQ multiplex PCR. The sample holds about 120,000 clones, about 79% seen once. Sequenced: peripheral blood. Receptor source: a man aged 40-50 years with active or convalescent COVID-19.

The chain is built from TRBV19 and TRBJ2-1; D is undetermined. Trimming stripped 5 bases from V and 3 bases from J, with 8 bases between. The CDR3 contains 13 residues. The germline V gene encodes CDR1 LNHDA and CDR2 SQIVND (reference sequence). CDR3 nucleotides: TGTGCCAGTAGTCCCCGACACTACAATGAGCAGTTCTTC. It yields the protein CASSPRHYNEQFF.

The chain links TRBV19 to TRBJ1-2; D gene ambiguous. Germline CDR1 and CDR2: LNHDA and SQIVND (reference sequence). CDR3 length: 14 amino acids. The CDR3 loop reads CPRGDTDDNYGYTF. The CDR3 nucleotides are TGTCCCCGGGGTGACACGGACGATAACTATGGCTACACCTTC.